This TCR beta chain was documented in a study of T cell repertoires in cytomegalovirus infection. This clonotype was recorded many times. Its antigen is as yet unknown. CDR3 length equals 15 residues. CDR1 is SGHTA, CDR2 FQGNSA, per germline. The V gene lost 6 bases and the J gene lost 0 bases, with 11 bases spanning the gap. Notes on the study in general: Dominating the ex vivo response were TCR beta clonotypes that were CMV-specific and HLA-C-restricted.

TCRdb independently ran MiXCR on the reads; one entry per CDR3 protein. This sample has 510,000 or so distinct CDR3 sequences, with about a quarter found just once. This receptor was obtained from a human donor in good health (CMV status not recorded). Some clones in this sample may be carry-over from other donors' samples. This rearrangement joins TRBV7-2 to TRBJ2-2; D assignment may be TRBD1 or TRBD2 (5 bases each). Sequencing used PBMCs. The CDR3 protein is CASSSGTTNTGELFF. The CDR3 coding sequence is TGTGCCAGCAGTTCCGGGACGACGAACACCGGGGAGCTGTTTTTT.